This T cell receptor beta chain was captured by sequencing in a study of cytomegalovirus exposure and HLA in healthy donors. Study-level points and caveats: Within an earlier analysis, most TCR beta V segments proved productive either about 90% or about 30% of the time.

Remarks on this clone: The antigen is not known.

The study ran its PCR with 60 Vbeta and 13 Jbeta primers. Assay used: immunoSEQ multiplex PCR; TCRdb lists only in-frame clones, some missing. The data contain 100,000 to 120,000 clones, 60% to 85% of them seen just once; the ten biggest clones take up around 3.2%. Sequenced input: PBMCs. This sequence originates from a woman aged 60 to 75 in good health and CMV-seropositive.

The CDR3 loop is CASSIGGRGRWDEQYF. DNA for the CDR3: TGTGCCAGTAGTATAGGAGGAAGGGGTAGATGGGACGAGCAGTACTTC. V and J are TRBV19 and TRBJ2-7, with D possibly being TRBD1 (5 bases). From germline, CDR1 is LNHDA and CDR2 SQIVND (reference sequence). The CDR3 runs 16 residues. V gave up 1 base and J gave up 5 bases, with 18 bases separating them.